This entry lists 12 T cell receptor beta chains sequenced from one sample in a study of blood T cell repertoires in COVID-19. Measured with immunoSEQ multiplex PCR; TCRdb has only the in-frame clones, and not every one. The sample includes roughly 300,000 clones, around nine tenths seen only once; the top ten take about 1.1%. Sequenced: PBMCs or T cells enriched from blood (not recorded which). Receptors originate from a woman in her 30s who had recovered from COVID-19.

This rearrangement joins TRBV6-2 or TRBV6-3 to TRBJ2-5; no reliable D call. Trimming cost V 2 bases and J 0 bases, with 7 bases left between them. This CDR3 has 14 amino acids. CDR1 and CDR2 from the germline V gene are MNHEY and SVGEGT. The CDR3 nucleotides are TGTGCCAGCAGTTACAGCCTTTACCAAGAGACCCAGTACTTC. Translation gives CASSYSLYQETQYF.

The chain uses TRBV7-6 and TRBJ2-7; D may be TRBD1 (6 bases). The CDR3 is made up of 14 amino acids. V shed 5 bases and J shed 2 bases, with 13 bases lying between them. Germline V gene lookup returns CDR1 SGHVS and CDR2 FNYEAQ. The CDR3 spells CASSASQGTYEQYF. CDR3 DNA: TGTGCCAGCAGCGCCTCACAGGGAACCTACGAGCAGTACTTC.

This chain connects TRBV7-9 to TRBJ1-2, with 9 bases lining up with TRBD1. The ends lost 5 bases at V and 5 bases at J; junction bases unmatched: 15. Germline V gene lookup returns CDR1 SEHNR and CDR2 FQNEAQ (reference sequence). The CDR3 is made up of 17 amino acids. The CDR3 is CASSGTGGAGRWYGYTF. CDR3 bases: TGTGCCAGCAGCGGAACAGGGGGCGCTGGGAGATGGTATGGCTACACCTTC. Complete variable domain (other parts from reference TRBV7-9 and TRBJ1-2): DTGVSQNPRHKITKRGQNVTFRCDPISEHNRLYWYRQTLGQGPEFLTYFQNEAQLEKSRLLSDRFSAERPKGSFSTLEIQRTEQGDSAMYLCASSGTGGAGRWYGYTFGSGTRLTVV.

V is TRBV3-1 (or the pseudogene TRBV3-2) and J is TRBJ2-3; TRBD2 aligns across 7 bases. The CDR3 has 15 residues. The trim removed 3 bases at V and 0 bases at J, leaving 3 bases unmatched. Germline lookup yields CDR1 LGHDT and CDR2 YNNKEL (reference sequence). The CDR3 sequence: CASSQYSGSTDTQYF. The CDR3 DNA sequence: TGTGCCAGCAGCCAGTATAGCGGGAGCACAGATACGCAGTATTTT.

V gene TRBV7-9 combines with J gene TRBJ2-1; D might be TRBD2 (7 bases). CDR3 length: 16 amino acids. With 0 bases removed from V and 1 base from J, the gap between germline ends came to 10 bases. Germline CDR1 and CDR2: SEHNR and FQNEAQ (reference sequence). CDR3: CASSLAGGGSYNEQFF. The DNA of the CDR3 is TGTGCCAGCAGCTTAGCGGGAGGGGGTTCCTACAATGAGCAGTTCTTC.

The chain uses TRBV6-2 or TRBV6-3 and TRBJ1-1; the D is unclear. CDR3 length equals 11 residues. Trimming pared 6 bases from V and 5 bases from J, leaving 7 bases between. Germline loops: CDR1 MNHEY, CDR2 SVGEGT. CDR3 amino acids: CASSPGTEAFF. CDR3 DNA sequence: TGTGCCAGCAGCCCCGGGACTGAAGCTTTCTTT.

The rearrangement joins TRBV18 to TRBJ2-2; D possibly corresponds to TRBD1 (7 bases). From germline, CDR1 is KGHSH and CDR2 LQKENI. The V and J ends lost 6 bases and 7 bases respectively, with 15 bases between them. The CDR3 length is 14 residues. Here the CDR3 DNA reads TGTGCCAGCTCTCGAGACAGGGACTTCGGGGAGCTGTTTTTT. This translates into CASSRDRDFGELFF.

The rearrangement uses TRBV28 and TRBJ1-4; 12 bases are a match to TRBD1. This CDR3 has 14 amino acids. The V segment lost 0 bases and the J segment 12 bases; nucleotides outside the gene matches: 2. Germline V gene data show CDR1 as MDHEN and CDR2 as SYDVKM. CDR3 nucleotide sequence: TGTGCCAGCAGTTTATGGGGACAGGGGGCCGAACTGTTTTTT. This sequence encodes CASSLWGQGAELFF.

As to this clone: Other DNA sequences in this specimen translate into the identical CDR3. The chain joins TRBV5-1 to TRBJ2-7, with no clear D. Per germline, CDR1 SGHRS and CDR2 YFSETQ. This CDR3 is built from 13 residues. Trimming removed 1 base at V and 3 bases at J, with 8 bases between. The CDR3 DNA reads TGCGCCAGCAGCTTGCTGTCTAGCTACGAGCAGTACTTC. It codes for CASSLLSSYEQYF.

The chain carries TRBV3-1 (or the pseudogene TRBV3-2) and TRBJ2-7, with 13 bases fitting TRBD2. This CDR3 contains 19 residues. V lost 0 bases, J lost 5 bases, and 13 bases stayed unmatched. The germline CDR1 and CDR2 sequences are LGHDT and YNNKEL (reference sequence). CDR3 coding DNA: TGTGCCAGCAGCCAAGATACTAGGACTAGCGGGAGATTTCGGGACGAGCAGTACTTC. It is translated as CASSQDTRTSGRFRDEQYF.

The chain links TRBV28 to TRBJ2-7; 11 positions match TRBD2. The CDR3 extends over 14 amino acids. CDR1 MDHEN and CDR2 SYDVKM come from the germline V gene. The J segment lost 4 bases and the V segment lost 6 bases, leaving 5 bases of the junction unmatched. CDR3 in DNA: TGTGCCAGCAGCGGGACTAGCGGAGAATACGAGCAGTACTTC. Translated, it gives CASSGTSGEYEQYF. The complete variable domain, with remaining parts taken from reference TRBV28 and TRBJ2-7, reads DVKVTQSSRYLVKRTGEKVFLECVQDMDHENMFWYRQDPGLGLRLIYFSYDVKMKEKGDIPEGYSVSREKKERFSLILESASTNQTSMYLCASSGTSGEYEQYFGPGTRLTVT.

This clone has only one observation. The chain links TRBV10-2 to TRBJ1-1; D gene unclear. V was pared by 3 bases and J by 2 bases, with 10 bases between. CDR3 length: 14 residues. The germline V gene has CDR1 WSHSY and CDR2 SAAADI. CDR3 sequence (DNA): TGCGCCAGCAGTGAAGTTGCAGTTAACACTGAAGCTTTCTTT. Translated, it gives CASSEVAVNTEAFF.